One and the same sample provided the 5 T cell receptor beta chains below, sequenced in a study of cytomegalovirus exposure and HLA in healthy donors. The study ran its PCR with 60 Vbeta and 13 Jbeta primers. Sequenced by immunoSEQ multiplex PCR; TCRdb stores in-frame clones only, minus some. This table holds some 150,000 clones, approximately 77% found once. The material sequenced was PBMCs. The receptors stem from a woman between 40 and 50 years old in good health and CMV-seronegative.

The rearrangement links TRBV15 to TRBJ1-1, with D possibly being TRBD1 (5 bases). Per germline, CDR1 LNHNV and CDR2 YYDKDF (reference sequence). Trimming removed 1 base at V and 2 bases at J, with 14 bases between. This CDR3 contains 16 residues. This CDR3 is CATSRVLRGLNTEAFF. The CDR3 DNA is TGTGCCACCAGCAGAGTCCTAAGGGGATTAAACACTGAAGCTTTCTTT. Looking up the rest from reference TRBV15 and TRBJ1-1 gives the full variable domain: DAMVIQNPRYQVTQFGKPVTLSCSQTLNHNVMYWYQQKSSQAPKLLFHYYDKDFNNEADTPDNFQSRRPNTSFCFLDIRSPGLGDTAMYLCATSRVLRGLNTEAFFGQGTRLTVV.

The J gene is TRBJ1-1, the V gene TRBV25-1; 10 nucleotides match TRBD1. Germline V gives CDR1 MGHDK, CDR2 SYGVNS. Trimming took 6 bases from V and 9 from J; bases not matched to a gene: 13. The CDR3 is 15 residues long. Here the CDR3 reads CASSLGTGANRKAFF. CDR3 nucleotide sequence: TGTGCCAGCAGCCTTGGGACAGGGGCAAACCGCAAAGCTTTCTTT.

This chain joins TRBV5-4 and TRBJ1-1; 8 positions agree with TRBD1. This CDR3 contains 15 residues. Germline V gene sequence: CDR1 SGHNT, CDR2 YYREEE (reference sequence). The V gene end was trimmed by 6 bases and the J gene end by 4 bases; junction bases not matched to a gene: 11. CDR3 in amino acids: CASTLIGQGGTEAFF. The CDR3 DNA follows: TGTGCCAGCACCCTTATTGGACAGGGAGGCACTGAAGCTTTCTTT.

V and J are TRBV5-6 and TRBJ2-7; perhaps TRBD1 as D (6 bases). V was clipped by 3 bases and J by 2 bases, with 12 bases between them. Germline CDR1 and CDR2: SGHDT and YYEEEE. The CDR3 sequence is 14 residues long. The DNA for the CDR3 is TGTGCCAGCAGCTCAGGGGTCCCTGCCTACGAGCAGTACTTC. Protein sequence: CASSSGVPAYEQYF. Complete variable domain (other parts from reference TRBV5-6 and TRBJ2-7): DAGVTQSPTHLIKTRGQQVTLRCSPKSGHDTVSWYQQALGQGPQFIFQYYEEEERQRGNFPDRFSGHQFPNYSSELNVNALLLGDSALYLCASSSGVPAYEQYFGPGTRLTVT.

The chain is built from TRBV29-1 and TRBJ2-3; 7 positions match TRBD2. Per the germline V gene, CDR1 is SQVTM and CDR2 is ANQGSEA. The CDR3 extends over 16 amino acids. After removal of 8 bases from V and 0 bases from J, the junction contained 14 bases not matched to a gene. The CDR3 loop reads CSLVPRLATSTDTQYF. CDR3 in DNA: TGCAGCCTCGTACCCCGACTAGCAACAAGCACAGATACGCAGTATTTT.